This T cell receptor beta chain comes out of a study of early T cells in non-severe SARS-CoV-2 infection. Turning to the study itself: Sequencing was performed on bulk RNA from unsorted whole blood, leaving chains unpaired.

This clonotype was recorded at least ten times. TCRdb passed the 5' RACE reads through MiXCR, listing each CDR3 protein once. The profile shows roughly 20,000 distinct CDR3 sequences, 4% of them singletons. V was cut by 4 bases and J by 1 base, with 14 bases left in between. The CDR3 spans 15 residues. Germline V gene data show CDR1 as LGHDT and CDR2 as YNNKEL (reference sequence). This TCR was recovered from an adult who was a healthcare worker with PCR-confirmed SARS-CoV-2 infection or an uninfected control (not recorded which). The V and J genes are TRBV3-1 and TRBJ2-7; D unclear. Sequencing used whole blood. The CDR3: CASSLSLTPSYEQYF. The CDR3 coding sequence is TGTGCCAGCAGCCTTTCCCTGACACCTTCCTACGAGCAGTACTTC.